Below, 30 T cell receptor beta chains from the same sample are listed, as sequenced in a study of cytomegalovirus exposure and HLA in healthy donors. Both 60 Vbeta primers and 13 Jbeta primers went into the PCR. Method: immunoSEQ multiplex PCR; TCRdb's copy keeps in-frame clones and lacks some. This repertoire shows more than 65,000 clones, almost 80% found once; its top ten account for around 22%. The sequencing sample was made of PBMCs. The receptors shown here come from a woman in her thirties or forties in good health and CMV-seropositive.

The chain combines TRBV19 with TRBJ1-5; 7 bases map to TRBD1. V was clipped by 1 base and J by 4 bases; unmatched bases: 4. Germline V lookup: CDR1 LNHDA, CDR2 SQIVND (reference sequence). The CDR3 totals 15 residues. DNA for the CDR3: TGTGCCAGTAGTATAGGACAGGGTTGGAATCAGCCCCAGCATTTT. Translation gives CASSIGQGWNQPQHF.

V and J are TRBV10-1 and TRBJ2-7, with D tentatively TRBD2 (6 bases). V was cut by 9 bases and J by 12 bases, with 15 bases left in between. The germline CDR1 and CDR2 sequences are WNHNN and SYGVQD (reference sequence). The CDR3 has 10 residues. The CDR3 nucleotides read TGCGCCAGTCACCGGGAGAGGTTGTACTTC. This sequence encodes CASHRERLYF.

The V and J genes are TRBV13 and TRBJ2-3; 8 bases match TRBD2. Trimming took 5 bases from V and 6 from J; bases not matched to a gene: 7. The CDR3 loop spans 14 amino acids. The germline V gene encodes CDR1 PRHDT and CDR2 FYEKMQ (reference sequence). The CDR3 DNA sequence: TGTGCCAGCAGCCCAGGGACTAGTAGCGATACGCAGTATTTT. The encoded protein is CASSPGTSSDTQYF.

The chain carries TRBV28 and TRBJ1-5; TRBD1 matches 7 bases. The length of the CDR3 is 16 residues. Germline V CDR1 and CDR2: MDHEN, SYDVKM. The junction had 8 bases not matched to a gene; V was cut back by 5 bases and J by 1 base. The CDR3 sequence: CASSISTGSSNQPQHF. The CDR3 bases are TGTGCCAGCAGTATTTCGACAGGGTCGAGCAATCAGCCCCAGCATTTT.

This rearrangement joins TRBV18 to TRBJ1-5, with 8 bases that match TRBD1. The germline V gene has CDR1 KGHSH and CDR2 LQKENI. V lost 4 bases and J lost 3; bases outside the gene matches: 5. The CDR3 runs 15 residues. The CDR3 reads CASSLGQENNQPQHF. The DNA of the CDR3 is TGTGCCAGCTCACTGGGACAGGAAAACAATCAGCCCCAGCATTTT. The full variable domain, its missing parts supplied by reference TRBV18 and TRBJ1-5, is NAGVMQNPRHLVRRRGQEARLRCSPMKGHSHVYWYRQLPEEGLKFMVYLQKENIIDESGMPKERFSAEFPKEGPSILRIQQVVRGDSAAYFCASSLGQENNQPQHFGDGTRLSIL.

To note about this clone: At one end, the junction sequence differs from germline, possibly due to a read error. This CDR3 is CSSSLLAYEQYF. CDR3 bases: TGTTCCAGCAGCTTACTAGCTTACGAGCAGTACTTC. The chain carries TRBV7-9 and TRBJ2-7, with D possibly TRBD2 on 6 matching bases. The CDR3 covers 12 residues. CDR1 and CDR2 from the germline V gene are SEHNR and FQNEAQ (reference sequence). Supplemented by reference TRBV7-9 and TRBJ2-7, the full variable domain reads DTGVSQNPRHKITKRGQNVTFRCDPISEHNRLYWYRQTLGQGPEFLTYFQNEAQLEKSRLLSDRFSAERPKGSFSTLEIQRTEQGDSAMYLCSSSLLAYEQYFGPGTRLTVT.

The chain joins TRBV4-1 to TRBJ2-5; the match to TRBD2 covers 8 bases. Looked up from germline, CDR1 is MGHRA and CDR2 is YSYEKL. The V segment lost 2 bases and the J segment 5 bases; nucleotides outside the gene matches: 16. The CDR3 loop spans 18 amino acids. The CDR3 sequence is CASSQRSGAAGAGETQYF. CDR3 nucleotides: TGCGCCAGCAGCCAAAGATCGGGGGCAGCGGGGGCCGGTGAGACCCAGTACTTC.

The gene calls are TRBV18 and TRBJ1-6; TRBD1 matches 7 bases. The V segment lost 6 bases and the J segment 7 bases; nucleotides outside the gene matches: 6. CDR1 and CDR2 (germline): KGHSH, LQKENI. The CDR3 is 14 residues long. The CDR3 DNA reads TGTGCCAGCTCTCGGGACAGCCACAATTCACCCCTCCACTTT. This encodes CASSRDSHNSPLHF.

Relative to its sample, this clone is medium-sized (0.01 to 0.1%). The CDR3 coding sequence is TGTGCCAGCAGCTTAGGGGGGGAAGAATTGAACACTGAAGCTTTCTTT. It is translated as CASSLGGEELNTEAFF. V gene TRBV5-4 combines with J gene TRBJ1-1, with D tentatively TRBD1 (6 bases). The CDR3 runs 16 residues. In germline, CDR1 is SGHNT, CDR2 YYREEE (reference sequence). Trimming removed 2 bases at V and 0 bases at J, with 14 bases between.

The V call is TRBV7-6, the J call TRBJ2-1; D is ambiguous. With 5 bases removed from V and 0 bases from J, the gap between germline ends came to 11 bases. Germline assignment: CDR1 SGHVS and CDR2 FNYEAQ. The CDR3 length is 15 residues. CDR3 bases: TGTGCCAGCAGCCCAGGTCCCAGCTCCTACAATGAGCAGTTCTTC. Amino acids: CASSPGPSSYNEQFF.

The chain employs TRBV2 and TRBJ2-3; 8 nucleotides agree with TRBD2. Germline CDR1 is SNHLY and CDR2 is FYNNEI. The length of the CDR3 is 15 residues. With V trimmed by 5 bases and J by 1 base, 5 bases remained unmatched. The CDR3 sequence: CASSHSGIGTDTQYF. DNA of the CDR3: TGTGCCAGCAGTCATAGCGGGATTGGCACAGATACGCAGTATTTT.

This sequence joins TRBV2 and TRBJ2-5; D gene unclear. The CDR3 sequence is 11 residues long. V was clipped by 7 bases and J by 13 bases, with 16 bases between them. CDR1 is SNHLY and CDR2 is FYNNEI in the germline V gene. This CDR3 reads CASMAVLPMYF. The CDR3 bases are TGTGCCAGCATGGCGGTGCTCCCTATGTACTTC.

Here the CDR3 DNA reads TGCGCCAGCAGCTTCCCGGGCCAAGAGACCCAGTACTTC. Its protein is CASSFPGQETQYF. This chain uses TRBV4-1 with TRBJ2-5; no clear D. With 5 bases removed from V and 1 base from J, the gap between germline ends came to 8 bases. This CDR3 region has 13 residues. The germline CDR1 and CDR2 sequences are MGHRA and YSYEKL.

The chain recombines TRBV6-4 with TRBJ1-2; D is possibly TRBD1 (5 bases). Trimming cost V 6 bases and J 4 bases, with 6 bases left between them. Germline CDR1 MRHNA, CDR2 SNTAGT. This CDR3 has 11 amino acids. The CDR3 coding sequence is TGTGCCAGCAGCGGGGGCTATGGCTACACCTTC. Translating gives CASSGGYGYTF.

This chain connects TRBV19 to TRBJ2-3; a possible D gene is TRBD1 (6 bases). V shed 5 bases and J shed 3 bases, with 18 bases lying between them. Germline CDR1 and CDR2: LNHDA and SQIVND (reference sequence). There are 16 residues in the CDR3. CDR3 protein: CASSWTVGVRTDTQYF. In DNA form, the CDR3 reads TGTGCCAGTAGTTGGACAGTGGGGGTCCGGACAGATACGCAGTATTTT.

The chain links TRBV29-1 to TRBJ1-4; 11 bases map to TRBD1. Germline V gene lookup returns CDR1 SQVTM and CDR2 ANQGSEA. The CDR3 runs to 14 residues. The V segment lost 3 bases and the J segment 8 bases; nucleotides outside the gene matches: 5. The CDR3 DNA reads as TGCAGCGTTGAGCCCGGGACAGGGGGGGAAAAACTGTTTTTT. It translates to CSVEPGTGGEKLFF.

This clone occurred once. The gene calls are TRBV6-1 and TRBJ2-7; tentatively, D is TRBD1 (6 bases). Between the trimmed V and J ends, which lost 5 bases and 2 bases, there was a span of 10 bases. Germline V gene data show CDR1 as MNHNS and CDR2 as SASEGT. The CDR3 covers 13 residues. In DNA form, the CDR3 reads TGTGCCAGCAGTCCAGGGACACCCTACGAGCAGTACTTC. Translation gives CASSPGTPYEQYF.

The chain links TRBV19 to TRBJ1-4; D uncertain. V gave up 3 bases and J gave up 5 bases, with 10 bases separating them. This CDR3 has 14 amino acids. Per the germline V gene, CDR1 is LNHDA and CDR2 is SQIVND (reference sequence). CDR3 amino acids: CASSMLRENEKLFF. The CDR3 bases are TGTGCCAGTAGTATGTTACGGGAAAATGAAAAACTGTTTTTT.

Only one count was recorded for this clone. V and J are TRBV7-9 and TRBJ2-7, with 9 nucleotides matching TRBD2. CDR1 SEHNR and CDR2 FQNEAQ come from the germline V gene (reference sequence). The CDR3 loop spans 15 amino acids. V dropped 5 bases and J dropped 0; count of bases not matched to a gene: 5. The CDR3 DNA is TGTGCCAGCAGCGTTAGCGGGGGCAACTCCTACGAGCAGTACTTC. Translated, it gives CASSVSGGNSYEQYF.

The chain's CDR3 is CASSTPGTGTDTQYF. CDR3 sequence (DNA): TGTGCCAGCAGTACCCCCGGGACTGGCACAGATACGCAGTATTTT. The chain links TRBV28 to TRBJ2-3; D possibly corresponds to TRBD2 (6 bases). V lost 5 bases to trimming and J lost 1 base, with 13 bases between them. Germline V CDR1 and CDR2: MDHEN, SYDVKM. The CDR3 consists of 15 residues.

The rearrangement joins TRBV27 to TRBJ1-2; no reliable D call. Deletions cut 6 bases from V and 0 bases from J, with 11 bases between. Germline CDR1 MNHEY, CDR2 SMNVEV (reference sequence). This CDR3 is built from 14 residues. The DNA for the CDR3 is TGTGCCAGCAGGGCGGGGAGTTCTAACTATGGCTACACCTTC. Its translation: CASRAGSSNYGYTF.

This chain uses TRBV6-5 with TRBJ2-1, with 7 nucleotides matching TRBD1. CDR1 and CDR2 from the germline V gene are MNHEY and SVGAGI. V was clipped by 0 bases and J by 4 bases; unmatched bases: 0. The CDR3 covers 14 residues. CDR3 sequence reads: CASSYSGQYNEQFF. The CDR3 DNA reads TGTGCCAGCAGTTACTCGGGACAGTACAATGAGCAGTTCTTC.

V is TRBV5-4 and J is TRBJ2-6, with 8 positions matching TRBD1. This CDR3 has 15 residues. Germline CDR1 is SGHNT and CDR2 is YYREEE (reference sequence). With V trimmed by 4 bases and J by 2 bases, 2 bases remained unmatched. The chain's CDR3 is CASSHRGAGANVLTF. As DNA, the CDR3 is TGTGCCAGCAGCCACAGGGGGGCTGGGGCCAACGTCCTGACTTTC.

This rearrangement joins TRBV30 to TRBJ1-1, with 9 bases aligning to TRBD1. The CDR3 runs 15 residues. The V and J ends lost 4 bases and 5 bases, in that order; junction bases with no gene match: 11. Germline V gene data show CDR1 as GTSNPN and CDR2 as SVGIG (reference sequence). CDR3 bases: TGTGCCTGGAAGGGGGACAGGGCCCCTGGGACTGAAGCTTTCTTT. As protein: CAWKGDRAPGTEAFF.

V and J are TRBV6-1 and TRBJ2-7; D perhaps matches TRBD1 (5 bases). Trimming shortened V by 0 bases and J by 2 bases, and 11 bases separated the two germline ends. Germline V gives CDR1 MNHNS, CDR2 SASEGT. This CDR3 is 15 amino acids long. The CDR3 loop is CASSEAKQGTYEQYF. CDR3 in DNA: TGTGCCAGCAGTGAAGCTAAGCAGGGAACCTACGAGCAGTACTTC.

J is TRBJ2-7 and V is TRBV19; perhaps TRBD2 as D (6 bases). V lost 5 bases and J 3 bases, leaving 17 bases between the germline ends. CDR1 is LNHDA, CDR2 SQIVND, per germline (reference sequence). CDR3 length: 15 amino acids. In DNA form, the CDR3 reads TGTGCCAGTAGTGGTGGTGCGGGGACCTTCTACGAGCAGTACTTC. Its translation is CASSGGAGTFYEQYF.

The chain couples TRBV30 to TRBJ1-1; D unresolved. Trimming stripped 0 bases from V and 5 bases from J, with 16 bases between. The CDR3 covers 15 residues. Germline values: CDR1 GTSNPN, CDR2 SVGIG (reference sequence). CDR3 sequence: CAWSVYEAGRTEAFF. For the CDR3, the DNA is TGTGCCTGGAGTGTATATGAGGCCGGGAGGACTGAAGCTTTCTTT.

This chain links TRBV6-5 with TRBJ1-2, with 10 bases that match TRBD1. Germline V gene lookup returns CDR1 MNHEY and CDR2 SVGAGI. The CDR3 is made up of 15 amino acids. The trim removed 6 bases at V and 8 bases at J, leaving 12 bases unmatched. The DNA for the CDR3 is TGTGCCAGCAGGGACAGGGGGGTTTTCAACGACGGCTACACCTTC. Residues: CASRDRGVFNDGYTF.

The chain is built from TRBV6-6 and TRBJ2-7, with 8 nucleotides matching TRBD2. CDR3 length: 16 amino acids. CDR1 is MNHNY, CDR2 SVGAGI, per germline (reference sequence). V was pared by 7 bases and J by 5 bases, with 16 bases of the junction left unmatched. This CDR3 is CASTQDGRALEHEQYF. In DNA, the CDR3 is TGTGCCAGCACGCAGGACGGGAGGGCCCTAGAACACGAGCAGTACTTC.

The V and J genes are TRBV7-9 and TRBJ2-1; TRBD2 might be the D (7 bases). CDR3 length: 17 amino acids. CDR1 and CDR2 from the germline V gene are SEHNR and FQNEAQ (reference sequence). V lost 4 bases to trimming and J lost 5 bases, with 21 bases between them. CDR3 sequence reads: CASSWSVRGGMNNEQFF. The CDR3, as DNA: TGTGCCAGCAGCTGGAGTGTTAGGGGGGGCATGAACAATGAGCAGTTCTTC. Variable domain in full (rest from reference TRBV7-9 and TRBJ2-1): DTGVSQNPRHKITKRGQNVTFRCDPISEHNRLYWYRQTLGQGPEFLTYFQNEAQLEKSRLLSDRFSAERPKGSFSTLEIQRTEQGDSAMYLCASSWSVRGGMNNEQFFGPGTRLTVL.